The 14 T cell receptor beta chains below all came from one sample that was sequenced in a study of CD4 T cells in relation to SARS-CoV-2 and coronaviruses. Using immunoSEQ multiplex PCR, the repertoire was profiled, and TCRdb retains in-frame clones only, with some absent. The data hold approximately 17,000 clones, with about four fifths observed a single time. Before the COVID-19 pandemic, during about 2011-2019, CD4+ T cells were taken from unexposed donors. After less than 11 days of culture, CD4+ T cells were isolated. No antigen has been identified for these receptors. The sequencing sample was made of CD4+ T cells from PBMCs, cultured in vitro. Every receptor here comes from a human donor in good health.

The chain has TRBV9 and TRBJ1-1, with D unclear. V gave up 0 bases and J gave up 6 bases, with 12 bases separating them. The germline CDR1 and CDR2 sequences are SGDLS and YYNGEE. The CDR3 consists of 14 residues. The CDR3 DNA follows: TGTGCCAGCAGCGTAGTTATCACCGGGGCTGAAGCTTTCTTT. Translating gives CASSVVITGAEAFF. Full variable domain (missing parts from reference TRBV9 and TRBJ1-1): DSGVTQTPKHLITATGQRVTLRCSPRSGDLSVYWYQQSLDQGLQFLIQYYNGEERAKGNILERFSAQQFPDLHSELNLSSLELGDSALYFCASSVVITGAEAFFGQGTRLTVV.

This clone came up once. The chain has TRBV7-8 and TRBJ2-5; D ambiguous. This CDR3 is built from 12 residues. The germline gives CDR1 SGHVS, CDR2 FQNEAQ. V lost 3 bases to trimming and J lost 2 bases, with 4 bases between them. As DNA, the CDR3 is TGTGCCAGCAGCTTCCTTCAAGAGACCCAGTACTTC. This gives the protein CASSFLQETQYF.

The chain combines TRBV9 with TRBJ2-2; 8 nucleotides line up with TRBD2. V was clipped by 3 bases and J by 7 bases; unmatched bases: 8. Germline V gene sequence: CDR1 SGDLS, CDR2 YYNGEE. The CDR3 has 15 amino acids. In nucleotides, the CDR3 is TGTGCCAGCAGCGCTACGGGACTAGGGGGCGGGGAGCTGTTTTTT. Translation: CASSATGLGGGELFF.

This clone was picked up one time. The chain employs TRBV18 and TRBJ2-5; TRBD2 might be the D (6 bases). Trimming took off 6 bases at V and 1 base at J, with 12 bases between the two ends. The CDR3 has 14 residues. CDR1 is KGHSH, CDR2 LQKENI, per germline. The CDR3 sequence is CASSWGSGQETQYF. As DNA, the CDR3 is TGTGCCAGCTCCTGGGGTAGCGGCCAAGAGACCCAGTACTTC. Full variable domain (rest looked up from reference TRBV18 and TRBJ2-5): NAGVMQNPRHLVRRRGQEARLRCSPMKGHSHVYWYRQLPEEGLKFMVYLQKENIIDESGMPKERFSAEFPKEGPSILRIQQVVRGDSAAYFCASSWGSGQETQYFGPGTRLLVL.

The chain joins TRBV4-3 to TRBJ1-3; D is undetermined. Trimming left V 0 bases short and J 0 bases short, with 12 bases between. CDR1 is LGHNA and CDR2 is YSLEER in the germline V gene. The CDR3 sequence is 17 residues long. The CDR3 protein is CASSQDHYGSSGNTIYF. CDR3 DNA: TGCGCCAGCAGCCAAGATCACTACGGCAGCTCTGGAAACACCATATATTTT.

V usage is TRBV7-2 and J usage is TRBJ1-1; 7 nucleotides line up with TRBD1. Germline V lookup: CDR1 SGHTA, CDR2 FQGNSA. The V gene end was trimmed by 0 bases and the J gene end by 11 bases; junction bases not matched to a gene: 9. The CDR3 runs to 14 residues. CDR3 bases: TGTGCCAGCAGCTTAGCCCGGGACAGCCTGAGGGCTTTCTTT. It yields the protein CASSLARDSLRAFF.

This clone was found once. The V call is TRBV30, the J call TRBJ2-1; unclear D gene. The germline CDR1 and CDR2 sequences are GTSNPN and SVGIG (reference sequence). The ends were cut back, 2 bases at V and 4 bases at J, with 9 bases in the middle. The CDR3 is 13 amino acids. The DNA of the CDR3 is TGTGCCTGGAGTCCCACGAGATACAATGAGCAGTTCTTC. Translating it yields CAWSPTRYNEQFF.

CDR3 in DNA: TGTGCCAGCAGGCCCGGTTTAGTCGAATACGAGCAGTACTTC. Its translation is CASRPGLVEYEQYF. This chain joins TRBV2 and TRBJ2-7; no definite D call. V was pared by 6 bases and J by 4 bases, with 16 bases between. The CDR3 has 14 amino acids. The V gene's germline CDR1 is SNHLY and CDR2 FYNNEI.

The chain recombines TRBV7-2 with TRBJ1-5; perhaps TRBD1 as D (5 bases). The length of the CDR3 is 15 residues. CDR1 is SGHTA and CDR2 is FQGNSA in the germline V gene. Trimming pared 2 bases from V and 1 base from J, leaving 9 bases between. CDR3 coding DNA: TGTGCCAGCAGCTTACTGGGGGGAAGCAATCAGCCCCAGCATTTT. This codes for CASSLLGGSNQPQHF.

This chain connects TRBV7-3 to TRBJ2-1; TRBD2 aligns across 8 bases. The CDR3 contains 16 residues. In germline, CDR1 is SGHTA, CDR2 FQGTGA. With 2 bases clipped from V and 10 bases from J, the junction kept 13 bases outside the gene matches. The CDR3 sequence: CASSLVGGVAGPEQFF. CDR3 nucleotide sequence: TGTGCCAGCAGCTTAGTGGGGGGGGTAGCGGGACCCGAGCAGTTCTTC.

This sequence joins TRBV7-8 and TRBJ1-5, with TRBD1 matching 8 bases. The CDR3 loop spans 15 amino acids. V gave up 1 base and J gave up 4 bases; unmatched junction bases: 3. The germline V gene has CDR1 SGHVS and CDR2 FQNEAQ. The CDR3 protein is CASSLGTGKNQPQHF. As DNA, the CDR3 is TGTGCCAGCAGCTTAGGGACAGGGAAAAATCAGCCCCAGCATTTT.

Only a few counts were recorded for this clone. V usage is TRBV4-3 and J usage is TRBJ1-5; D remains ambiguous. V was clipped by 1 base and J by 9 bases, with 10 bases between them. CDR3 length: 13 residues. Per the germline V gene, CDR1 is LGHNA and CDR2 is YSLEER. CDR3 nucleotides: TGCGCCAGCAGCCAAGCCCGGGAAGGGCCCCAGCATTTT. Its protein is CASSQAREGPQHF.

CDR3 DNA sequence: TGTGCCAGCAGCTATGACGGGATCAGGCCCCTCCACTTT. It codes for CASSYDGIRPLHF. The V call is TRBV5-5, the J call TRBJ1-6, with D hard to call. V gave up 3 bases and J gave up 13 bases, with 14 bases separating them. Looked up from germline, CDR1 is SGHKS and CDR2 is YYEKEE (reference sequence). The CDR3 consists of 13 residues.

The chain links TRBV5-4 to TRBJ1-6; tentative D call: TRBD1 (6 bases). V shed 0 bases and J shed 8 bases, with 15 bases lying between them. The CDR3 sequence is 16 residues long. CDR1 is SGHNT and CDR2 is YYREEE in the germline V gene (reference sequence). The DNA for the CDR3 is TGTGCCAGCAGCTTGGGCGTAAGCAGGGGATATTCACCCCTCCACTTT. Translation gives CASSLGVSRGYSPLHF.